This T cell receptor (beta chain) was identified in a study of radiation and T cells in renal cell carcinoma. Overall study findings and caveats: Top tumor clonotypes rose in blood 2 weeks post-radiation, then contracted.

V lost 4 bases to trimming and J lost 6 bases, with 25 bases between them. CDR3 size: 18 residues. Germline-derived CDR1 and CDR2 are SQVTM and ANQGSEA. Only in-frame clones appear in the TCRdb table, and some are missing; sequencing was by immunoSEQ multiplex PCR. The table has approximately 83,000 clones, roughly 80% seen once; the top ten hold roughly 8.8%. In regard to this clone: Its antigen is unidentified.

As to time point: blood 4 weeks post-SBRT, at nephrectomy. Treatment denoted: 15 Gy SBRT to primary tumor, nephrectomy 4 weeks later. The clonotype was recovered from a man over 45 with renal cell carcinoma. This chain connects TRBV29-1 to TRBJ1-6; D is possibly TRBD1 (5 bases). The sample consisted of blood, taken from a patient whose treatment included radiotherapy and nephrectomy. CDR3 sequence: CSVASLGQADRVNSPLHF. Here the CDR3 DNA reads TGCAGCGTTGCATCACTGGGGCAGGCAGATCGGGTTAATTCACCCCTCCACTTT. The full variable domain, completed using reference TRBV29-1 and TRBJ1-6, is SAVISQKPSRDICQRGTSLTIQCQVDSQVTMMFWYRQQPGQSLTLIATANQGSEATYESGFVIDKFPISRPNLTFSTLTVSNMSPEDSSIYLCSVASLGQADRVNSPLHFGNGTRLTVT.